This TCR beta chain was recorded in a study of cytomegalovirus exposure and HLA in healthy donors. Primers included in the PCR were 60 Vbeta and 13 Jbeta primers. Profiling relied on immunoSEQ multiplex PCR, and the TCRdb table lists in-frame clones only, not all of them. The repertoire consists of about 140,000 clones, with approximately 84% occurring once and the leading ten covering approximately 1.5%. Study results and limitations: What a later analysis showed was that several of the most significant clusters appeared linked to common viral pathogens. Later analysis indicated greater clonal expansion among HLA-associated TCR beta chains than among equally common other chains.

With regard to this clone: Its antigen is unidentified.

This receptor was taken from a young man in good health and CMV-seropositive. Sequences were obtained from PBMCs.

CDR3 sequence: CASSPTSGDTDTQYF. In DNA, the CDR3 is TGTGCCAGCTCACCAACTAGCGGCGACACAGATACGCAGTATTTT. This chain links TRBV18 with TRBJ2-3; 8 nucleotides agree with TRBD2. Germline V lookup: CDR1 KGHSH, CDR2 LQKENI. V was clipped by 2 bases and J by 2 bases; unmatched bases: 3. The length of the CDR3 is 15 residues.